This entry lists 20 T cell receptor beta chains sequenced from one sample in a study of STAT5B mutations in CD4+ large granular lymphocyte leukemia. Sequenced by immunoSEQ multiplex PCR; TCRdb stores in-frame clones only, minus some. The data show about 30,000 clones, 75% to 85% seen once. Sequenced: CD4+ T cells from blood buffy coats. These receptor sequences come from a human donor in good health.

The chain uses TRBV27 and TRBJ2-7; 9 positions agree with TRBD1. Germline V gene sequence: CDR1 MNHEY, CDR2 SMNVEV (reference sequence). The CDR3 runs to 15 residues. Trimming cost V 4 bases and J 0 bases; bases outside gene matches: 4. CDR3 in amino acids: CASSSPGQGSYEQYF. The CDR3 nucleotides read TGTGCCAGCAGTTCTCCGGGACAGGGCTCCTACGAGCAGTACTTC.

A note on this clone: The junction does not match germline at one end; this may be a read error. The chain has TRBV7-7 and TRBJ2-1, with TRBD2 matching 7 bases. This CDR3 region has 16 residues. CDR1 is SSHAT and CDR2 is FNYEAQ in the germline V gene (reference sequence). The CDR3 sequence: CASSLSTLAGNNEQFF. CDR3 nucleotides: TGTGCTAGCAGCTTATCTACATTAGCGGGTAACAATGAGCAGTTCTTC.

This clone turned up a few times. The genes are TRBV7-8 and TRBJ2-7; 7 positions agree with TRBD1. The CDR3 spans 14 residues. From germline, CDR1 is SGHVS and CDR2 FQNEAQ. The V and J ends lost 4 bases and 4 bases, in that order; junction bases with no gene match: 7. CDR3 nucleotide sequence: TGTGCCAGCAGCTCATCCGGGACAGCATACGAGCAGTACTTC. The encoded protein is CASSSSGTAYEQYF.

In its sample, this clone is medium-sized. V is TRBV18 and J is TRBJ1-1; 7 bases are a match to TRBD1. Losses at the gene ends were 3 bases for V and 1 base for J; bases not matched to a gene: 8. The CDR3 length is 16 residues. Germline V gene data show CDR1 as KGHSH and CDR2 as LQKENI. The CDR3 region has the DNA TGTGCCAGCTCACCTTTCACGACAGGGACGAACACTGAAGCTTTCTTT. Amino acids: CASSPFTTGTNTEAFF.

This clone was counted between two and nine times. The chain uses TRBV28 and TRBJ2-1; no clear D gene. CDR1 MDHEN and CDR2 SYDVKM come from the germline V gene. CDR3 length equals 15 residues. V shed 2 bases and J shed 4 bases, with 12 bases lying between them. DNA of the CDR3: TGTGCCAGCAGTTTAGCGGATCGGCTGTACAATGAGCAGTTCTTC. Translation gives CASSLADRLYNEQFF.

This clone was counted only a few times. The chain combines TRBV5-1 with TRBJ1-6; D call uncertain. V was cut by 4 bases and J by 7 bases, with 12 bases left in between. The CDR3 is 14 amino acids. Germline V gene sequence: CDR1 SGHRS, CDR2 YFSETQ. The CDR3 sequence: CASSPGDVNSPLHF. CDR3 bases: TGCGCCAGCAGCCCCGGGGATGTAAATTCACCCCTCCACTTT. The variable domain in full, completed from reference TRBV5-1 and TRBJ1-6, reads KAGVTQTPRYLIKTRGQQVTLSCSPISGHRSVSWYQQTPGQGLQFLFEYFSETQRNKGNFPGRFSGRQFSNSRSEMNVSTLELGDSALYLCASSPGDVNSPLHFGNGTRLTVT.

V usage is TRBV28 and J usage is TRBJ1-4, with D perhaps matching TRBD1 (6 bases). The V end was cut by 6 bases, the J end by 7 bases, with 24 bases between. From germline, CDR1 is MDHEN and CDR2 SYDVKM. This CDR3 contains 17 residues. CDR3 protein: CASSRAQGFRVREKLFF. Here the CDR3 DNA reads TGTGCCAGCAGCCGCGCTCAGGGGTTCAGGGTACGTGAAAAACTGTTTTTT.

This clone came up a few times. CDR3 protein: CASRTQGLGNTIYF. The CDR3 bases are TGTGCCAGCAGGACCCAGGGACTTGGAAACACCATATATTTT. This rearrangement joins TRBV2 to TRBJ1-3; maybe TRBD1 (5 bases). V was trimmed by 6 bases and J by 3 bases, leaving 12 bases between them. This CDR3 is built from 14 residues. Germline lookup yields CDR1 SNHLY and CDR2 FYNNEI.

V gene TRBV6-1 combines with J gene TRBJ2-7, with D maybe TRBD2 (5 bases). Between the trimmed V and J ends, which lost 6 bases and 2 bases, there was a span of 14 bases. From germline, CDR1 is MNHNS and CDR2 SASEGT. The CDR3 sequence is 14 residues long. The CDR3 spells CASSTRSGTYEQYF. The CDR3 DNA follows: TGTGCCAGCAGCACTCGGAGCGGAACCTACGAGCAGTACTTC.

This clone was seen more than once but under ten times. The rearrangement links TRBV5-1 to TRBJ1-3; a weak D match, TRBD1 (5 bases). The CDR3 has 14 amino acids. The ends were cut back, 4 bases at V and 2 bases at J, with 10 bases in the middle. The germline CDR1 and CDR2 sequences are SGHRS and YFSETQ. The CDR3 coding sequence is TGCGCCAGCAGCCGGGGGGAGCCTGGAAACACCATATATTTT. Its protein is CASSRGEPGNTIYF. Variable domain in full (rest from reference TRBV5-1 and TRBJ1-3): KAGVTQTPRYLIKTRGQQVTLSCSPISGHRSVSWYQQTPGQGLQFLFEYFSETQRNKGNFPGRFSGRQFSNSRSEMNVSTLELGDSALYLCASSRGEPGNTIYFGEGSWLTVV.

The chain joins TRBV7-2 to TRBJ1-2, with D perhaps TRBD1 (5 bases). The germline CDR1 and CDR2 sequences are SGHTA and FQGNSA. CDR3 size: 12 residues. V lost 6 bases and J 7 bases, leaving 12 bases between the germline ends. The CDR3, as DNA: TGTGCCAGCAGACCTTGGGGGGTTGGCTACACCTTC. Its protein product is CASRPWGVGYTF.

The CDR3: CASSLSGTGSYEQYF. The CDR3 DNA sequence: TGTGCCAGCAGCTTATCTGGGACAGGGTCCTACGAGCAGTACTTC. This sequence joins TRBV13 and TRBJ2-5; 9 nucleotides agree with TRBD1. Near its end, the DNA agrees better with TRBJ2-7, so the J call may be wrong. This CDR3 is built from 15 residues. The germline V gene encodes CDR1 PRHDT and CDR2 FYEKMQ (reference sequence).

The chain has TRBV5-1 and TRBJ2-6; D uncertain. There are 16 residues in the CDR3. The germline V gene has CDR1 SGHRS and CDR2 YFSETQ. The V and J ends lost 1 base and 4 bases respectively, with 12 bases between them. The chain's CDR3 is CASSLLGQSGANVLTF. The DNA of the CDR3 is TGCGCCAGCAGCTTGCTAGGCCAGTCCGGGGCCAACGTCCTGACTTTC.

V is TRBV4-2 and J is TRBJ1-4, with TRBD1 matching over 7 bases. J lost 3 bases, V lost 4 bases, and 2 bases had no gene match. The CDR3 runs to 14 residues. In germline, CDR1 is LGHNA, CDR2 YNFKEQ. The CDR3 region has the DNA TGTGCCAGCAGCCCCGACAGGGCTAATGAAAAACTGTTTTTT. This gives the protein CASSPDRANEKLFF.

The chain uses TRBV5-6 and TRBJ2-7; 8 nucleotides match TRBD2. Germline lookup yields CDR1 SGHDT and CDR2 YYEEEE. The trim removed 1 base at V and 3 bases at J, leaving 9 bases unmatched. There are 16 residues in the CDR3. The CDR3 DNA is TGTGCCAGCAGCTTGTTCGCAGCGGGGGTTGTCTACGAGCAGTACTTC. It yields the protein CASSLFAAGVVYEQYF.

This clone was observed a handful of times. The rearrangement joins TRBV6-5 to TRBJ1-5; D call uncertain. CDR3 length equals 13 residues. V dropped 2 bases and J dropped 7 bases, with 9 bases sitting between them. CDR1 and CDR2 from the germline V gene are MNHEY and SVGAGI. The CDR3 sequence: CASSYTAIQPQHF. DNA for the CDR3: TGTGCCAGCAGTTACACTGCAATCCAGCCCCAGCATTTT.

The chain combines TRBV7-2 with TRBJ2-1; 11 bases agree with TRBD2. From germline, CDR1 is SGHTA and CDR2 FQGNSA. The CDR3 covers 15 residues. The V gene end was trimmed by 5 bases and the J gene end by 7 bases; junction bases not matched to a gene: 7. The CDR3 nucleotides are TGTGCCAGCAGCCTAATAGCGGGGGGGAGTAATGAGCAGTTCTTC. Residues: CASSLIAGGSNEQFF.

The chain has TRBV19 and TRBJ1-2, with 8 positions matching TRBD1. Germline-derived CDR1 and CDR2 are LNHDA and SQIVND (reference sequence). Trimming took 6 bases from V and 2 from J; bases not matched to a gene: 8. CDR3 length: 15 amino acids. CDR3 region: CASSAGGGGNYGYTF. The DNA for the CDR3 is TGTGCCAGTAGCGCAGGGGGCGGGGGAAACTATGGCTACACCTTC.

V usage is TRBV19 and J usage is TRBJ2-3; tentatively, D is TRBD1 (6 bases). The CDR3 covers 14 residues. Per germline, CDR1 LNHDA and CDR2 SQIVND (reference sequence). Trimming cost V 6 bases and J 2 bases, with 12 bases left between them. The CDR3 here is CASSSTGTTDTQYF. The CDR3 coding sequence is TGTGCCAGTAGCTCAACAGGGACCACAGATACGCAGTATTTT.

With respect to this clone: Other DNA sequences in this specimen translate into the identical CDR3. The CDR3 loop reads CASSLSQNTEAFF. The CDR3 DNA follows: TGTGCCAGCAGCTTAAGTCAGAACACTGAAGCTTTCTTT. The V and J genes are TRBV7-9 and TRBJ1-1; D is ambiguous. The germline V gene encodes CDR1 SEHNR and CDR2 FQNEAQ (reference sequence). Deletions cut 2 bases from V and 1 base from J, with 5 bases between. The CDR3 has 13 amino acids.